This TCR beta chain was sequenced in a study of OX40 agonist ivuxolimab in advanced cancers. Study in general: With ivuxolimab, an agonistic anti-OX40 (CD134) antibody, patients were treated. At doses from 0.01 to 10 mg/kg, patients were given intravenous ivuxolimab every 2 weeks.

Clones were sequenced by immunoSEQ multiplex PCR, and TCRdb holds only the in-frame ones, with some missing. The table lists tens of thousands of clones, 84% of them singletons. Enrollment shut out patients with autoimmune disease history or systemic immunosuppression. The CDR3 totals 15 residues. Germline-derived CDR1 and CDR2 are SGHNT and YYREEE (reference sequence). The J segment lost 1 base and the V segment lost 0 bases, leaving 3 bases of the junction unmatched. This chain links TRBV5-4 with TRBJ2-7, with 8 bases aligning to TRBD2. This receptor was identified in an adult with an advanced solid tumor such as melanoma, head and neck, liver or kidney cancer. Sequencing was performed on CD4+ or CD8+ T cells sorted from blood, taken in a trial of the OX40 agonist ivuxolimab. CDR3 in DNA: TGTGCCAGCAGCTTGGCCCCTAGCGGGTCCTACGAGCAGTACTTC. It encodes CASSLAPSGSYEQYF.